The TCR beta chain under discussion was sequenced for a study of blood T cell repertoires in COVID-19. Profiling relied on immunoSEQ multiplex PCR, and the TCRdb table lists in-frame clones only, not all of them. The table has about 240,000 clones, roughly 91% seen once. Germline V lookup: CDR1 LNHDA, CDR2 SQIVND (reference sequence). The V gene lost 1 base and the J gene lost 3 bases, with 10 bases spanning the gap. This CDR3 is 15 amino acids long. Participant age was about 18 to 89 years, and participants resided in fewer than 30 US areas. Allocation to cohorts depended on clinical history reported by the participants.

The gene calls are TRBV19 and TRBJ1-5, with a tentative D call TRBD1 (5 bases). The receptor comes from a man aged 40-55 years who had recovered from COVID-19. Sequencing was carried out using PBMCs or T cells enriched from blood (not recorded which). CDR3 protein: CASSIAGQVNQPQHF. Written as DNA, the CDR3 is TGTGCCAGTAGTATAGCAGGGCAGGTCAATCAGCCCCAGCATTTT.